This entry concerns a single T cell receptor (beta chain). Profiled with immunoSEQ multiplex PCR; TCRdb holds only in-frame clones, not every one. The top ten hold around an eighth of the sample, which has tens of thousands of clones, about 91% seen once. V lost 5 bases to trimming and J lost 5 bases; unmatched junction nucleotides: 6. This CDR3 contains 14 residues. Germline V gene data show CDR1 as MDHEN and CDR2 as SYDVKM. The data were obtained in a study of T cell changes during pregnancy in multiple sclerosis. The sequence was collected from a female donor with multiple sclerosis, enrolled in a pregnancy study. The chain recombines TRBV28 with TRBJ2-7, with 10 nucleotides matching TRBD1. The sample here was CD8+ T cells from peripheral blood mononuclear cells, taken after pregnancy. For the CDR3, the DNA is TGTGCCAGCAGTCCGGGACAGGGGATCGACGAGCAGTACTTC. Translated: CASSPGQGIDEQYF.